This T cell receptor beta chain was identified during a study of siplizumab effects on memory and regulatory T cells. General study findings and limits: Major contributors to the alloresponse seemed to be naive T cells, which also appeared more diverse than memory cells. Controls had approximately 25% Treg-derived mappable alloreactive CD4+ clones on average, versus around 71% with siplizumab. Just a small share of alloreactive clones was traced back to unstimulated subsets.

Here immunoSEQ multiplex PCR was the method, and the copy in TCRdb shows in-frame clones only, minus some. The repertoire consists of more than 75,000 clones, with 80% to 95% occurring once and the leading ten covering 6.5%. A note on this clone: Its antigen is currently unknown.

Germline CDR1 reads SNHLY; CDR2 reads FYNNEI. Trimming pared 3 bases from V and 8 bases from J, leaving 8 bases between. The CDR3 has 12 amino acids. This sequence originates from a human donor in good health. The chain carries TRBV2 and TRBJ2-1, with D perhaps TRBD2 (5 bases). The sample was CD8+ T cells sorted from blood. In DNA, the CDR3 is TGTGCCAGCAGTGACGGGGTTTATGAGCAGTTCTTC. Its protein is CASSDGVYEQFF.